What follows are 28 T cell receptor beta chains derived from one specimen sequenced in a study of blood T cell repertoires in COVID-19. Profiled with immunoSEQ multiplex PCR; TCRdb holds only in-frame clones, not every one. The table lists some 360,000 clones, roughly 89% of them singletons. Sequenced: peripheral blood. These receptors all come from a woman aged 60-70 years with COVID-19, enrolled during active disease.

J is TRBJ2-7 and V is TRBV25-1, with TRBD1 identical over 7 bases. The trim removed 4 bases at V and 6 bases at J, leaving 6 bases unmatched. The CDR3 consists of 13 residues. Germline-derived CDR1 and CDR2 are MGHDK and SYGVNS. CDR3 protein: CASSVGQVSEQYF. The CDR3, as DNA: TGTGCCAGCAGTGTTGGACAGGTGAGCGAGCAGTACTTC.

DNA of the CDR3: TGTGCCACCAGTGGTCCGGGGAGCTCCTACAATGAGCAGTTCTTC. It specifies CATSGPGSSYNEQFF. The chain links TRBV24-1 to TRBJ2-1, with D tentatively TRBD2 (5 bases). V dropped 5 bases and J dropped 0 bases, with 10 bases sitting between them. There are 15 residues in the CDR3. Germline-derived CDR1 and CDR2 are KGHDR and SFDVKD.

This chain uses TRBV6-4 with TRBJ1-6; the match to TRBD1 covers 8 bases. Looked up from germline, CDR1 is MRHNA and CDR2 is SNTAGT. CDR3 size: 13 residues. J lost 8 bases, V lost 8 bases, and 5 bases had no gene match. The CDR3 DNA sequence: TGTGCCAGCGGGGGACAGGTCCATTCACCCCTCCACTTT. Residues: CASGGQVHSPLHF.

V and J are TRBV10-3 and TRBJ1-4, with TRBD1 matching over 9 bases. With V trimmed by 2 bases and J by 7 bases, 5 bases remained unmatched. Germline V CDR1 and CDR2: ENHRY, SYGVKD. The CDR3 contains 15 residues. CDR3 sequence (DNA): TGTGCCATCAGTGAGGCGGGACAGGGAAGTGAAAAACTGTTTTTT. Translation: CAISEAGQGSEKLFF.

The chain employs TRBV19 and TRBJ2-2; 9 bases match TRBD2. The CDR3 length is 15 residues. CDR1 LNHDA and CDR2 SQIVND come from the germline V gene (reference sequence). The J segment lost 0 bases and the V segment lost 10 bases, leaving 6 bases of the junction unmatched. Written as DNA, the CDR3 is TGTGCCATATGGCGGGGGGGACCGAACACCGGGGAGCTGTTTTTT. This encodes CAIWRGGPNTGELFF.

The chain links TRBV2 to TRBJ1-4; 7 nucleotides align to TRBD1. CDR1 and CDR2 (germline): SNHLY, FYNNEI. V was pared by 6 bases and J by 8 bases, with 9 bases of the junction left unmatched. This CDR3 has 14 amino acids. The CDR3 region is CASRSYRGTEKLFF. The CDR3 nucleotides are TGTGCCAGCAGGTCTTACAGGGGTACGGAAAAACTGTTTTTT.

V is TRBV19 and J is TRBJ1-5; D possibly corresponds to TRBD1 (6 bases). Trimming shortened V by 7 bases and J by 2 bases, and 12 bases separated the two germline ends. From germline, CDR1 is LNHDA and CDR2 SQIVND (reference sequence). There are 14 residues in the CDR3. The CDR3 loop is CASTRGGGNQPQHF. CDR3 coding DNA: TGTGCCAGTACCCGAGGGGGGGGCAATCAGCCCCAGCATTTT.

This clone was recorded only once. The chain joins TRBV5-4 to TRBJ2-5; D unresolved. The germline CDR1 and CDR2 sequences are SGHNT and YYREEE (reference sequence). V lost 0 bases, J lost 5 bases, and 8 bases lay in between. The CDR3 length is 13 residues. The CDR3 sequence: CASSLGVGETQYF. CDR3 coding DNA: TGTGCCAGCAGCTTGGGGGTGGGCGAGACCCAGTACTTC.

The chain is built from TRBV5-4 and TRBJ1-1, with D tentatively TRBD1 (6 bases). Germline assignment: CDR1 SGHNT and CDR2 YYREEE (reference sequence). The V end lost 2 bases, the J end lost 10 bases, and 15 bases lay between the germline ends. CDR3 size: 13 residues. The chain's CDR3 is CASSFSGTMGAFF. CDR3 bases: TGTGCCAGCAGCTTCAGCGGGACAATGGGAGCTTTCTTT.

This chain connects TRBV19 to TRBJ1-5; 8 bases match TRBD1. The CDR3 totals 16 residues. With 7 bases clipped from V and 2 bases from J, the junction kept 10 bases outside the gene matches. Germline CDR1 and CDR2: LNHDA and SQIVND (reference sequence). CDR3 sequence: CASTSFPGQGNQPQHF. In nucleotides, the CDR3 is TGTGCCAGTACCTCCTTTCCGGGACAGGGCAATCAGCCCCAGCATTTT.

CDR3 loop: CASSEWDRGLIRPQHF. CDR3 sequence (DNA): TGTGCCAGCAGTGAGTGGGACAGGGGCCTTATACGGCCCCAGCATTTT. This chain joins TRBV6-1 and TRBJ1-5, with TRBD1 matching over 10 bases. Germline V gene lookup returns CDR1 MNHNS and CDR2 SASEGT. Germline trimming cut 3 bases from V and 9 bases from J; bases unmatched to any gene: 11. The CDR3 is 16 residues long.

This chain joins TRBV6-6 and TRBJ2-3; TRBD1 matches 10 bases. Trimming removed 5 bases from V and 5 bases from J; junction bases left unmatched: 13. The CDR3 loop spans 17 amino acids. From germline, CDR1 is MNHNY and CDR2 SVGAGI (reference sequence). CDR3 protein: CASSPDRGVSGRDTQYF. CDR3 DNA: TGTGCCAGCAGTCCGGACAGGGGGGTTTCAGGCAGAGATACGCAGTATTTT.

V and J are TRBV11-2 and TRBJ1-6; D ambiguous. V was shortened by 11 bases and J by 0 bases, with 20 bases between the two germline ends. Germline V gene sequence: CDR1 SGHAT, CDR2 FQNNGV. The CDR3 covers 17 residues. This CDR3 reads CASSRVTASSYNSPLHF. The CDR3, as DNA: TGTGCCTCCTCTAGAGTTACTGCCAGCTCCTATAATTCACCCCTCCACTTT.

V is TRBV27 and J is TRBJ1-5; D remains unclear. The germline gives CDR1 MNHEY, CDR2 SMNVEV (reference sequence). The CDR3 sequence is 16 residues long. Trimming left V 3 bases short and J 2 bases short, with 14 bases between. The CDR3 sequence is CASSFAGHLGNQPQHF. As DNA, the CDR3 is TGTGCCAGCAGTTTTGCCGGTCACCTTGGCAATCAGCCCCAGCATTTT.

The CDR3 sequence is CASSPRDSYSNQPQHF. In DNA, the CDR3 is TGTGCCTCGAGTCCCCGGGACAGTTATAGCAATCAGCCCCAGCATTTT. V usage is TRBV28 and J usage is TRBJ1-5; 7 bases fit TRBD1. The CDR3 is 16 amino acids. Germline V gene sequence: CDR1 MDHEN, CDR2 SYDVKM. Germline trimming cut 11 bases from V and 0 bases from J; bases unmatched to any gene: 13.

The chain uses TRBV28 and TRBJ2-5; D gene uncertain. Deletions cut 2 bases from V and 2 bases from J, with 6 bases between. Germline V CDR1 and CDR2: MDHEN, SYDVKM. The CDR3 spans 13 residues. The CDR3 loop is CASSLTRQETQYF. CDR3 nucleotide sequence: TGTGCCAGCAGTTTAACGCGTCAAGAGACCCAGTACTTC.

CDR3 DNA: TGTGCCAGTGGAGTCCGGGACACTGAAGCTTTCTTT. It is translated as CASGVRDTEAFF. This rearrangement joins TRBV7-9 to TRBJ1-1; D is ambiguous. Germline V gives CDR1 SEHNR, CDR2 FQNEAQ (reference sequence). V dropped 9 bases and J dropped 3 bases, with 11 bases sitting between them. The CDR3 loop spans 12 amino acids.

The chain is built from TRBV5-4 and TRBJ1-1; D not certain. From germline, CDR1 is SGHNT and CDR2 YYREEE (reference sequence). The CDR3 length is 14 residues. Trimming left V 4 bases short and J 2 bases short, with 12 bases between. CDR3 sequence reads: CASSLLRGNTEAFF. The DNA of the CDR3 is TGTGCCAGCAGCCTTCTCCGAGGTAACACTGAAGCTTTCTTT.

The CDR3 region has the DNA TGTGCCAGCAGTTACTCGCAGGGCGGTGAAGCTTTCTTT. Protein sequence: CASSYSQGGEAFF. The chain carries TRBV6-5 and TRBJ1-1; D might be TRBD1 (5 bases). Trimming removed 0 bases from V and 7 bases from J, with 9 bases in between. Germline CDR1 is MNHEY and CDR2 is SVGAGI. CDR3 length equals 13 residues.

The rearrangement joins TRBV27 to TRBJ2-7; 7 bases align to TRBD2. Germline V gene lookup returns CDR1 MNHEY and CDR2 SMNVEV (reference sequence). The junction had 6 bases not matched to a gene; V was cut back by 4 bases and J by 3 bases. The CDR3 has 14 residues. The CDR3 sequence: CASSSGGNYYEQYF. CDR3 in DNA: TGTGCCAGCAGTTCCGGGGGGAACTACTACGAGCAGTACTTC.

In its sample, this clone was seen once. The CDR3 nucleotides are TGCGCCACCCCTCTGGGGGCATATAGCGGGGGGGCCCCAGATACGCAGTATTTT. As protein: CATPLGAYSGGAPDTQYF. J is TRBJ2-3 and V is TRBV5-1; 11 bases match TRBD2. V was clipped by 9 bases and J by 4 bases; unmatched bases: 19. Germline V gives CDR1 SGHRS, CDR2 YFSETQ. The CDR3 is 18 residues long. Full variable domain (outside the CDR3, taken from reference TRBV5-1 and TRBJ2-3): KAGVTQTPRYLIKTRGQQVTLSCSPISGHRSVSWYQQTPGQGLQFLFEYFSETQRNKGNFPGRFSGRQFSNSRSEMNVSTLELGDSALYLCATPLGAYSGGAPDTQYFGPGTRLTVL.

The J gene is TRBJ2-1, the V gene TRBV12-3 or TRBV12-4; TRBD1 might be the D (6 bases). V shed 8 bases and J shed 4 bases, with 12 bases lying between them. The CDR3 contains 13 residues. CDR3 nucleotides: TGTGCCAGCCAGGGGCAGCTATACAATGAGCAGTTCTTC. Translation gives CASQGQLYNEQFF.

V is TRBV6-1 and J is TRBJ1-6; TRBD1 is a possible D gene (5 bases). Germline V gene data show CDR1 as MNHNS and CDR2 as SASEGT. Trimming left V 2 bases short and J 10 bases short, with 18 bases between. The CDR3 contains 16 residues. The CDR3 sequence is CASSEKVQGYWSPLHF. In nucleotides, the CDR3 is TGTGCCAGCAGTGAAAAGGTGCAGGGATACTGGTCACCCCTCCACTTT.

The V and J genes are TRBV10-3 and TRBJ1-6; 7 bases line up with TRBD1. CDR3 length: 14 residues. Germline loops: CDR1 ENHRY, CDR2 SYGVKD. V shed 10 bases, J shed 7 bases, and the junction held 10 bases outside the gene matches. The chain's CDR3 is CASDRDPGNSPLHF. Written as DNA, the CDR3 is TGTGCCAGCGACAGGGATCCTGGGAATTCACCCCTCCACTTT.

The gene calls are TRBV28 and TRBJ1-1, with D possibly TRBD1 on 6 matching bases. Trimming shortened V by 4 bases and J by 10 bases, and 25 bases separated the two germline ends. Germline loops: CDR1 MDHEN, CDR2 SYDVKM. The CDR3 contains 16 residues. For the CDR3, the DNA is TGTGCCAGCAGTTCGGGGGGCCCGGCCGCGGGCCCGGGAGCTTTCTTT. This translates into CASSSGGPAAGPGAFF. Using reference TRBV28 and TRBJ1-1 for the parts outside the CDR3, the full variable domain is DVKVTQSSRYLVKRTGEKVFLECVQDMDHENMFWYRQDPGLGLRLIYFSYDVKMKEKGDIPEGYSVSREKKERFSLILESASTNQTSMYLCASSSGGPAAGPGAFFGQGTRLTVV.

The chain carries TRBV28 and TRBJ2-7; D is perhaps TRBD2 (5 bases). The CDR3 has 15 amino acids. Trimming left V 6 bases short and J 1 base short, with 16 bases between. Germline V gene data show CDR1 as MDHEN and CDR2 as SYDVKM. The CDR3 loop reads CASSPVGAGSYEQYF. In DNA, the CDR3 is TGTGCCAGCAGCCCTGTGGGTGCGGGTTCCTACGAGCAGTACTTC.

The genes are TRBV15 and TRBJ2-3; D remains ambiguous. Trimming left V 0 bases short and J 2 bases short, with 3 bases between. This CDR3 region has 13 residues. Germline CDR1 reads LNHNV; CDR2 reads YYDKDF (reference sequence). The DNA for the CDR3 is TGTGCCACCAGCAGAGATCTCACAGATACGCAGTATTTT. Translation gives CATSRDLTDTQYF.

This chain uses TRBV4-2 with TRBJ1-5; D is unresolved. Germline V gene sequence: CDR1 LGHNA, CDR2 YNFKEQ. V was pared by 0 bases and J by 8 bases, with 17 bases between. There are 16 residues in the CDR3. CDR3 residues: CASSQEGTTRWEPQHF. The CDR3 DNA sequence: TGTGCCAGCAGCCAAGAGGGCACCACTCGTTGGGAGCCCCAGCATTTT.